These 28 T cell receptor beta chains share one sample of origin, sequenced in a study of siplizumab effects on memory and regulatory T cells. Clones were read by immunoSEQ multiplex PCR, and TCRdb kept only the in-frame ones, dropping some. The sample includes around 58,000 clones, roughly 83% of them seen just once. Sequencing was performed on memory CD4+ T cells sorted from blood. The receptors stem from a human donor in good health.

The chain recombines TRBV6-5 with TRBJ1-2, with D perhaps matching TRBD1 (5 bases). Germline lookup yields CDR1 MNHEY and CDR2 SVGAGI. Trimming took 2 bases from V and 5 from J, leaving 12 bases between them. The CDR3 covers 14 residues. In DNA form, the CDR3 reads TGTGCCAGCAGTTACAGCGACAGCGAGTATGGCTACACCTTC. This encodes CASSYSDSEYGYTF.

This sequence joins TRBV4-2 and TRBJ2-3, with 9 bases lining up with TRBD1. The germline gives CDR1 LGHNA, CDR2 YNFKEQ. The J segment lost 4 bases and the V segment lost 4 bases, leaving 18 bases of the junction unmatched. This CDR3 is 19 amino acids long. The CDR3 protein is CASSPGRTGVEGTADTQYF. The CDR3 DNA is TGTGCCAGCAGCCCGGGGCGGACAGGGGTCGAGGGGACCGCAGATACGCAGTATTTT.

J is TRBJ2-7 and V is TRBV2; 11 bases are a match to TRBD1. J lost 7 bases, V lost 4 bases, and 6 bases had no gene match. The germline CDR1 and CDR2 sequences are SNHLY and FYNNEI. This CDR3 has 14 residues. CDR3 loop: CASSVGDRGREQYF. The CDR3 DNA reads TGTGCCAGCAGTGTGGGGGACAGGGGGAGAGAGCAGTACTTC.

The V gene is TRBV19, the J gene TRBJ2-2, with TRBD2 matching over 9 bases. The CDR3 consists of 15 residues. Looked up from germline, CDR1 is LNHDA and CDR2 is SQIVND (reference sequence). V lost 5 bases to trimming and J lost 5 bases; unmatched junction nucleotides: 6. In DNA form, the CDR3 reads TGTGCCAGTAGTGGCGCGGGGGGGCGTACCGGGGAGCTGTTTTTT. Amino acids: CASSGAGGRTGELFF.

The CDR3 region has the DNA TGTGCCAGTAAGTCGGGCTCTGATAATAAGCAGTTCTTC. It codes for CASKSGSDNKQFF. The V gene is TRBV19, the J gene TRBJ2-1; D call uncertain. The germline V gene encodes CDR1 LNHDA and CDR2 SQIVND (reference sequence). Trimming removed 7 bases at V and 11 bases at J, with 18 bases between. The CDR3 is made up of 13 amino acids.

The chain employs TRBV7-9 and TRBJ1-1, with D hard to call. This CDR3 spans 12 amino acids. V gave up 1 base and J gave up 6 bases, with 6 bases separating them. CDR1 and CDR2 (germline): SEHNR, FQNEAQ (reference sequence). CDR3 in DNA: TGTGCCAGCAGCTTAGAGTGGGCTGAAGCTTTCTTT. Translated: CASSLEWAEAFF.

The chain combines TRBV2 with TRBJ2-5; TRBD1 is a possible D gene (5 bases). Germline-derived CDR1 and CDR2 are SNHLY and FYNNEI. The V and J ends lost 11 bases and 2 bases respectively, with 15 bases between them. The CDR3 contains 13 residues. CDR3: CAGAGPAQETQYF. CDR3 in DNA: TGTGCCGGGGCCGGGCCAGCACAAGAGACCCAGTACTTC. Looking up the rest from reference TRBV2 and TRBJ2-5 gives the full variable domain: EPEVTQTPSHQVTQMGQEVILRCVPISNHLYFYWYRQILGQKVEFLVSFYNNEISEKSEIFDDQFSVERPDGSNFTLKIRSTKLEDSAMYFCAGAGPAQETQYFGPGTRLLVL.

The J gene is TRBJ1-1, the V gene TRBV7-8; D is uncertain. The CDR3 totals 14 residues. Trimming shortened V by 3 bases and J by 3 bases, and 11 bases separated the two germline ends. Germline V lookup: CDR1 SGHVS, CDR2 FQNEAQ. The CDR3 bases are TGTGCCAGCAGCTTCGGACTATTTGACACTGAAGCTTTCTTT. Protein: CASSFGLFDTEAFF.

The genes are TRBV7-3 and TRBJ2-1; D is tentatively TRBD1 or TRBD2 (5 bases each). The germline V gene has CDR1 SGHTA and CDR2 FQGTGA. Between the trimmed V and J ends, which lost 2 bases and 7 bases, there was a span of 9 bases. This CDR3 is built from 13 residues. CDR3: CASSLGGWNEQFF. CDR3 DNA sequence: TGTGCCAGCAGCTTAGGGGGATGGAATGAGCAGTTCTTC.

V gene TRBV7-2 combines with J gene TRBJ2-7, with a weak D call TRBD1 (5 bases). Germline CDR1 reads SGHTA; CDR2 reads FQGNSA. V was pared by 5 bases and J by 2 bases, with 13 bases between. The CDR3 has 14 residues. The CDR3 protein is CASSRQLGAYEQYF. CDR3 DNA sequence: TGTGCCAGCAGCAGACAGTTAGGCGCCTACGAGCAGTACTTC.

The CDR3 spells CASGLSNFRSGELFF. The CDR3 nucleotides are TGTGCTAGTGGTTTAAGTAATTTCCGGTCCGGGGAGCTGTTTTTT. The J gene is TRBJ2-2, the V gene TRBV12-5; D remains ambiguous. Trimming removed 3 bases from V and 6 bases from J, with 14 bases in between. This CDR3 has 15 residues. The germline V gene encodes CDR1 LGHNT and CDR2 FRNRAP.

The chain carries TRBV6-1 and TRBJ2-7; D is possibly TRBD2 (6 bases). Germline loops: CDR1 MNHNS, CDR2 SASEGT. The CDR3 runs to 14 residues. V was clipped by 6 bases and J by 3 bases, with 15 bases between them. The CDR3 DNA follows: TGTGCCAGCAGACAAGGAGGGGCAAGCTACGAGCAGTACTTC. Residues: CASRQGGASYEQYF.

This clone was seen a handful of times. CDR3 sequence (DNA): TGTGCCAGCAGCGGACAGGAGAACACTGAAGCTTTCTTT. The encoded protein is CASSGQENTEAFF. The chain recombines TRBV6-1 with TRBJ1-1, with 7 positions matching TRBD1. CDR3 length: 13 amino acids. V gave up 6 bases and J gave up 1 base; unmatched junction bases: 2. The germline gives CDR1 MNHNS, CDR2 SASEGT.

This clone was seen once. J is TRBJ2-7 and V is TRBV7-2, with 8 bases lining up with TRBD1. The CDR3 is 15 amino acids. Trimming removed 1 base from V and 2 bases from J; junction bases left unmatched: 4. The germline V gene has CDR1 SGHTA and CDR2 FQGNSA. CDR3 coding DNA: TGTGCCAGCAGCTTAGGAAGGACAGGGCCCTACGAGCAGTACTTC. The encoded protein is CASSLGRTGPYEQYF.

V usage is TRBV7-6 and J usage is TRBJ2-1, with 11 bases lining up with TRBD2. V lost 2 bases to trimming and J lost 7 bases; unmatched junction nucleotides: 13. The CDR3 runs to 18 residues. Germline CDR1 SGHVS, CDR2 FNYEAQ. The DNA of the CDR3 is TGTGCCAGCAGCTTAACTAGCGGGAGCCAGCTTGTCGGAAATGAGCAGTTCTTC. Its translation is CASSLTSGSQLVGNEQFF.

The chain employs TRBV5-1 and TRBJ1-4; TRBD1 might be the D (5 bases). Trimming took 7 bases from V and 5 from J, leaving 12 bases between them. The CDR3 contains 13 residues. Germline assignment: CDR1 SGHRS and CDR2 YFSETQ. CDR3 in amino acids: CASALGGNEKLFF. CDR3 coding DNA: TGCGCCAGCGCCCTGGGGGGGAATGAAAAACTGTTTTTT.

This clone was seen a handful of times. The chain couples TRBV6-1 to TRBJ1-2, with D perhaps TRBD1 (6 bases). Trimming cost V 3 bases and J 5 bases, with 13 bases left between them. CDR3 length equals 14 residues. Germline CDR1 and CDR2: MNHNS and SASEGT. CDR3 DNA: TGTGCCAGCAGTGACCAACCGGGACAATATGGCTACACCTTC. Translated: CASSDQPGQYGYTF.

This clone showed up just once. The chain has TRBV2 and TRBJ2-3; D call uncertain. Trimming removed 2 bases at V and 4 bases at J, with 10 bases between. CDR1 and CDR2 from the germline V gene are SNHLY and FYNNEI. The CDR3 covers 14 residues. Here the CDR3 DNA reads TGTGCCAGCAGTGAATTAAGTCAGTCAGATACGCAGTATTTT. Residues: CASSELSQSDTQYF.

V is TRBV5-4 and J is TRBJ2-7, with TRBD1 matching over 11 bases. Germline lookup yields CDR1 SGHNT and CDR2 YYREEE (reference sequence). The CDR3 is 14 amino acids. Unmatched junction bases numbered 2, after V lost 4 bases and J lost 2 bases. The CDR3 protein is CASSPGQGAYEQYF. CDR3 in DNA: TGTGCCAGCAGCCCGGGACAGGGGGCCTACGAGCAGTACTTC.

V is TRBV2 and J is TRBJ2-2; D remains ambiguous. The germline gives CDR1 SNHLY, CDR2 FYNNEI. Between the trimmed V and J ends, which lost 6 bases and 5 bases, there was a span of 7 bases. The CDR3 consists of 12 residues. The CDR3 protein is CASRLGTGELFF. CDR3 in DNA: TGTGCCAGCAGGTTAGGGACCGGGGAGCTGTTTTTT.

The V gene is TRBV25-1, the J gene TRBJ1-4; 8 bases are a match to TRBD1. This CDR3 spans 15 amino acids. The germline gives CDR1 MGHDK, CDR2 SYGVNS. The V gene end was trimmed by 2 bases and the J gene end by 13 bases; junction bases not matched to a gene: 12. This chain's CDR3 is CASSEQSGTGRGLFF. The DNA for the CDR3 is TGTGCCAGCAGTGAACAGTCCGGGACAGGCCGGGGACTGTTTTTT.

This clone was seen just once. A read error may account for a junction end that differs from germline. The rearrangement joins TRBV11-1 to TRBJ2-5; a weak D match, TRBD2 (5 bases). Germline loops: CDR1 SGHAT, CDR2 FQDESV (reference sequence). This CDR3 comprises 14 residues. The chain's CDR3 is CASSPGSHQETQYF. The CDR3, as DNA: TGTGCCAGCAGCCCGGGGTCCCACCAGGAGACCCAGTACTTC.

The chain recombines TRBV7-2 with TRBJ1-5; D gene ambiguous. Germline CDR1 and CDR2: SGHTA and FQGNSA. V was pared by 1 base and J by 11 bases, with 12 bases between. This CDR3 has 13 amino acids. CDR3 bases: TGTGCCAGCAGCTTAGACCCTATTGGAACCCAGCATTTT. Translating gives CASSLDPIGTQHF.

The chain has TRBV6-1 and TRBJ1-1, with D possibly being TRBD1 (6 bases). There are 16 residues in the CDR3. The V gene lost 3 bases and the J gene lost 5 bases, with 19 bases spanning the gap. The germline CDR1 and CDR2 sequences are MNHNS and SASEGT. The CDR3 protein is CASSDHLAGARTEAFF. Written as DNA, the CDR3 is TGTGCCAGCAGTGACCACCTGGCGGGGGCAAGGACTGAAGCTTTCTTT.

The V gene is TRBV5-1, the J gene TRBJ2-5, with 13 bases fitting TRBD2. Germline V gene data show CDR1 as SGHRS and CDR2 as YFSETQ. The junction had 5 bases not matched to a gene; V was cut back by 4 bases and J by 5 bases. The CDR3 is 15 residues long. The CDR3 loop reads CASSLLAGGQETQYF. The CDR3, as DNA: TGCGCCAGCAGCCTACTAGCGGGAGGGCAGGAGACCCAGTACTTC.

The rearrangement links TRBV9 to TRBJ2-1; TRBD2 matches 9 bases. V lost 3 bases, J lost 0 bases, and 10 bases stayed unmatched. The CDR3 is 18 residues long. Germline V gives CDR1 SGDLS, CDR2 YYNGEE. The DNA of the CDR3 is TGTGCCAGCAGCGCCTCGGGTGAAGCGGGAGGCTCCTACAATGAGCAGTTCTTC. Amino acids: CASSASGEAGGSYNEQFF.

The genes are TRBV19 and TRBJ1-5; 7 bases fit TRBD1. V was pared by 0 bases and J by 5 bases, with 7 bases of the junction left unmatched. The germline V gene has CDR1 LNHDA and CDR2 SQIVND (reference sequence). This CDR3 contains 16 residues. Here the CDR3 DNA reads TGTGCCAGTAGTATAGAGGGCAGGGGGATCGATCAGCCCCAGCATTTT. This encodes CASSIEGRGIDQPQHF.

The V and J genes are TRBV5-1 and TRBJ2-3, with D possibly matching TRBD1 (5 bases). The CDR3 consists of 14 residues. Germline V lookup: CDR1 SGHRS, CDR2 YFSETQ. V was pared by 3 bases and J by 2 bases, with 10 bases between. The CDR3 sequence: CASSSGQPTDTQYF. The CDR3 bases are TGCGCCAGCAGCTCTGGACAACCCACAGATACGCAGTATTTT.